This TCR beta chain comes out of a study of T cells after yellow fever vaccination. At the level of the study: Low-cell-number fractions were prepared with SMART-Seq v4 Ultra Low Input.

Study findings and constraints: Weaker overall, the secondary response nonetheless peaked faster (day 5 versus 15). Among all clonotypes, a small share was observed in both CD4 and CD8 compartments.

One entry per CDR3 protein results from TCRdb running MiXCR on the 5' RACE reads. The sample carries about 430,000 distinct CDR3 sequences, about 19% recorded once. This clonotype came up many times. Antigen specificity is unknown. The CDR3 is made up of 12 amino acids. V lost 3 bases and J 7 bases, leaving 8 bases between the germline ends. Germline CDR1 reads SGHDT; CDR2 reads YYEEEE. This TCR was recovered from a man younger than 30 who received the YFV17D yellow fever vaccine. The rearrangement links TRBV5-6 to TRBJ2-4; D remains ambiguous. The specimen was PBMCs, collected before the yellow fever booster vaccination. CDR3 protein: CASSSTLNIQYF. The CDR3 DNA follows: TGTGCCAGCAGCTCAACTTTGAACATTCAGTACTTC.